The T cell receptor (beta chain) under discussion was sequenced for a study of cytomegalovirus exposure and HLA in healthy donors. Study in general: Early release data held about 92 million unique TCRs from HLA-typed donors. Ancestry clustering placed roughly 86% of roughly 410 genotyped donors in the Caucasian-associated cluster.

The CDR3 sequence is 14 residues long. The V segment lost 2 bases and the J segment 2 bases; nucleotides outside the gene matches: 0. Per germline, CDR1 SGDLS and CDR2 YYNGEE. PCR amplification relied on 60 Vbeta primers (plus 13 Jbeta primers). The protocol was immunoSEQ multiplex PCR, while the TCRdb copy is restricted to in-frame clones and leaves out a portion. This table holds around 180,000 clones, 79% found once. The J gene is TRBJ2-7, the V gene TRBV9, with 11 bases that match TRBD1. Sequencing was performed on PBMCs. This clonotype was obtained from a woman aged 45-59 years in good health and CMV-seronegative. CDR3 sequence reads: CASSVGQGAYEQYF. CDR3 sequence (DNA): TGTGCCAGCAGCGTGGGACAGGGGGCCTACGAGCAGTACTTC.